Detailed here is one TCR beta chain. Its antigen is undetermined. Deep-level running was used for the assay. This table comes from immunoSEQ multiplex PCR, and its TCRdb copy is limited to in-frame clones, with some not included. The repertoire includes hundreds of thousands of clones, around 95% of them detected once, and approximately 0.11% sits in the top ten. The data stem from a study of shared clonotypes between healthy human individuals. Whole-study context: Donors were a couple of women and a few men aged 18 to 49.

Trimming cost V 4 bases and J 7 bases, with 8 bases left between them. This CDR3 spans 11 amino acids. Germline CDR1 MDHEN, CDR2 SYDVKM. Study-level results: Non-shared clonotypes had lower generation probabilities than clonotypes shared by all four sorted-subset donors.

The naive CD8 fraction comprised CD45RO-negative cells positively selected for CCR7 and excluded terminally differentiated effector memory CD45RA+ cells. Sequencing input: naive CD8+ T cells sorted from blood. This rearrangement joins TRBV28 to TRBJ2-7; D is possibly TRBD2 (5 bases). This receptor was obtained from a woman in her twenties or thirties in good health. In nucleotides, the CDR3 is TGTGCCAGCAGTTCACCGGGGGAGCAGTACTTC. This translates into CASSSPGEQYF.